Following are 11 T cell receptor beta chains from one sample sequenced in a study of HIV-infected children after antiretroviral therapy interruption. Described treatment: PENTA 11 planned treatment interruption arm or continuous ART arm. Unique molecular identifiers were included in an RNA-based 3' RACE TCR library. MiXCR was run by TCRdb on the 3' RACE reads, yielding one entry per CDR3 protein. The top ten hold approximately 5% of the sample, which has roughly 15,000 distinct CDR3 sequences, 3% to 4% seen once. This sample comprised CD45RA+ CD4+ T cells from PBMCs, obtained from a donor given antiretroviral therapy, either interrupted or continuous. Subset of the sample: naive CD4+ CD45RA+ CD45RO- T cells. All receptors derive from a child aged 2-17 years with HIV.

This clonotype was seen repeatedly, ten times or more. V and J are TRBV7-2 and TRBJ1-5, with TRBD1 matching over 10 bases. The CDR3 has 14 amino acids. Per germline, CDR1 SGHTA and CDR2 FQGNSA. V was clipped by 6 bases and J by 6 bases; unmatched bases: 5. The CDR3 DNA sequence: TGTGCCAGCAGTCGACAGGGGGCAGGTCAGCCCCAGCATTTT. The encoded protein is CASSRQGAGQPQHF. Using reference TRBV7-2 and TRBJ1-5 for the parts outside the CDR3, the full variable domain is GAGVSQSPSNKVTEKGKDVELRCDPISGHTALYWYRQSLGQGLEFLIYFQGNSAPDKSGLPSDRFSAERTGGSVSTLTIQRTQQEDSAVYLCASSRQGAGQPQHFGDGTRLSIL.

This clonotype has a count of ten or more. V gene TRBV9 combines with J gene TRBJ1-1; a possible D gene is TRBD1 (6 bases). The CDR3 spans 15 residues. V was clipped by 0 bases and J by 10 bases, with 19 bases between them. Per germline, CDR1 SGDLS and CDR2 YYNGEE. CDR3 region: CASSVEADGGLRAFF. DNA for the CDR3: TGTGCCAGCAGCGTAGAGGCCGATGGGGGCCTCAGAGCTTTCTTT.

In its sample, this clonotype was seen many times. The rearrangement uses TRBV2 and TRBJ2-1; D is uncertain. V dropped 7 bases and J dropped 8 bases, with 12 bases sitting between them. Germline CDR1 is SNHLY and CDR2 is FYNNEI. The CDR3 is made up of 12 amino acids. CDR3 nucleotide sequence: TGTGCCAGCAAAAACAGCTTCGATGAGCAGTTCTTC. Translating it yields CASKNSFDEQFF.

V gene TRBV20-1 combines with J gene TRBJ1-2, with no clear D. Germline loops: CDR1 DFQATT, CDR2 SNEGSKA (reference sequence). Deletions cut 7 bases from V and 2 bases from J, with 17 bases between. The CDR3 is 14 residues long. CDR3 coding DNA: TGCAGTGGAATACGGGGAGAGGAAAACTATGGCTACACCTTC. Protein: CSGIRGEENYGYTF.

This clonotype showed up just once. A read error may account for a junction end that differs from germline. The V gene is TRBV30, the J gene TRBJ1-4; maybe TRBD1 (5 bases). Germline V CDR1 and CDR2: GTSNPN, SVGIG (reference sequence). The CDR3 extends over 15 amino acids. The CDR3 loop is CAWSLSQGGNERLFF. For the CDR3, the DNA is TGTGCCTGGAGTCTAAGTCAGGGCGGCAACGAAAGATTATTTTTC.

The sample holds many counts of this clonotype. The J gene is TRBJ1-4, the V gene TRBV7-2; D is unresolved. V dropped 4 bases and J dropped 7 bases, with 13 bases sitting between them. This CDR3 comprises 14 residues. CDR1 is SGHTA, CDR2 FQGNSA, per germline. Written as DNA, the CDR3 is TGTGCCAGCAGCTCCCCAAAAGGAGGTGAAAAACTGTTTTTT. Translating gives CASSSPKGGEKLFF.

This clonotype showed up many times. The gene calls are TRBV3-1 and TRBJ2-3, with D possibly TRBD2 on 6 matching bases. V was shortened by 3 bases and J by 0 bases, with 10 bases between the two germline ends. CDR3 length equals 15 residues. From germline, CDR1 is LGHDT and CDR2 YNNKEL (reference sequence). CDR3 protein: CASSHGTESTDTQYF. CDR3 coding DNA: TGTGCCAGCAGCCATGGGACTGAGAGCACAGATACGCAGTATTTT.

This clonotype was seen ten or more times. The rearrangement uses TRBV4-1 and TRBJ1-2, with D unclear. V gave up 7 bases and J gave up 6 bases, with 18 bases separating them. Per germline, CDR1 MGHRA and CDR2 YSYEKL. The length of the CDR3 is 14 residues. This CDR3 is CASTPGPNEDGYTF. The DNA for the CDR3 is TGCGCCAGCACCCCAGGACCCAACGAGGATGGCTACACCTTC.

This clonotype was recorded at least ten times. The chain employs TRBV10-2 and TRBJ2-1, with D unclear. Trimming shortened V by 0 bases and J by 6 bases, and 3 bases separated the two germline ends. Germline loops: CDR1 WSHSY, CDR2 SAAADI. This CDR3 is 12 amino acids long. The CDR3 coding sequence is TGCGCCAGCAGTGAGTCATCCAATGAGCAGTTCTTC. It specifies CASSESSNEQFF.

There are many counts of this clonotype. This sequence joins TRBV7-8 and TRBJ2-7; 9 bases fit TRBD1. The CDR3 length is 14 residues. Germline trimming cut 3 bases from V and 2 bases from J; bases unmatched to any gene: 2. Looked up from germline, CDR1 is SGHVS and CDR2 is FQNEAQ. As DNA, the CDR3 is TGTGCCAGCAGCTTGAGGGACAGGGCCTACGAGCAGTACTTC. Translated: CASSLRDRAYEQYF.

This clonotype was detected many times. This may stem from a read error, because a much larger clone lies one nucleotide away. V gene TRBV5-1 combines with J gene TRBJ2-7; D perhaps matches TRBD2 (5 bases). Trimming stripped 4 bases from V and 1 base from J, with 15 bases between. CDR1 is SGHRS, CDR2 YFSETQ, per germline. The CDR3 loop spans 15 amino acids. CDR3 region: CASSRGPTTSYEQYF. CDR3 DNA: TGCGCCAGCAGCCGAGGGCCAACCACTTCCTACGAGCAGTACTTC.